This T cell receptor (beta chain) was recorded in a study of blood T cells in healthy people across ages (dated by TCRdb to between 2015 and 2017). Regarding the study in general: In model experiments, roughly one uniquely barcoded TCR beta cDNA molecule per two T cells was captured by template switching. Age-related changes in TCR beta repertoire diversity were measured in the study by deep sequencing normalized with unique cDNA molecular identifiers. Two additional independent replicas of 1 million unique cDNA reads from the same blood draw were analyzed for two donors (one aged 18 to 29 and one aged 80 or older). Four age groups were formed from the donors: young (average approximately 15 years), middle-aged (around 37), aged (approximately 60) and long-lived (approximately 80). To avoid experimental bias, donors of different ages were randomly spread across the sequencing lanes.

Library preparation used 5' RACE. TCRdb shows the sequencer as Illumina HiSeq 2500. A second about 7 to 11 cycle PCR used a sample-barcoded 5' primer and a J-beta primer mix. A template-switch 5' adaptor carrying 12 random nucleotides introduced a unique molecular identifier onto each TCR beta cDNA molecule. Each sample yielded at least 3 million CDR3-containing paired-end reads. All of the RNA was converted into first-strand cDNA using the Mint cDNA synthesis kit, with a TRBC-specific oligonucleotide serving as the primer. After uracil-DNA glycosylase treatment, a first 18-cycle PCR used universal primers M1SS and BC2_uni_R on all cDNA. The source study handled its data this way. Each sample was normalized by randomly selecting 1 million high-quality reads, each carrying a distinct molecular identifier. Reads with shared molecular identifiers were discarded instead of being binned into consensus sequences. MiTCR, run with a Q25 quality threshold and the strictest error-elimination algorithm, handled CDR3 identification, clonotype clustering and error correction. Lower-bound total TCR beta diversity was estimated with a nonparametric unseen species model using Euler transformation. TCRdb trimmed the raw reads at Q25, called clones with MiXCR and kept productive beta chains. Rows with one shared CDR3 protein collapse into an entry with the most common genes and DNA. The V and J calls come from TCRdb's annotation, not from the publication. This sample gives roughly 1,500,000 distinct CDR3 sequences in total; around 39% of them show up just once. The ten largest account for less than 8% of the sample.

Donors were around 37 systemically healthy Caucasian individuals from Russia aged roughly 6 to 100 years. Each donor gave 9 to 10 milliliters of peripheral blood, collected into EDTA-treated Vacutainer tubes. Ficoll-Paque density-gradient centrifugation was used to isolate PBMCs, with at least 6.5 million per sample. Total RNA, at least 5 micrograms per sample, was extracted from PBMCs with Trizol reagent. For every donor, an aliquot of PBMCs went through flow cytometry to measure the percentages of naive CD45RAhigh/CD27high T cells. Overall study outcomes, separate from this receptor: As age increased, observed TCR beta diversity per million T cells dropped in a roughly linear way, and a significant reduction was already evident by age 40. The long-lived group showed more naive CD4+ T cells, fewer expanded clones and increased TCR diversity than the aged group, suggesting age selection. A strong correlation was found between observed TCR beta diversity and the percentage of naive T cells measured by flow cytometry. Estimates of total diversity based on one million sequenced T cells were regarded as lower bounds and as underestimates. Because the CMV infection status of the donors was unknown, age-related changes in expanded clonotypes may potentially have been confounded. Because profiling used bulk unsorted PBMCs, naive and antigen-experienced compartments could not be compared conclusively.

Worth noting for this clonotype: The specificity of this receptor is unknown. Base qualities were left out, and no much larger clone turns up one base away.

Including the terminal cysteine and phenylalanine, the CDR3 comprises 13 residues. Just the 39-base CDR3 DNA is kept, in frame starting at base 1. V is clipped by 5 bases and J by 10 bases, and the sequence between their germline boundaries is 17 bases long. The specimen was blood. The receptor's source is a woman between 18 and 30 years old in good health. The chain couples TRBV12-3 or TRBV12-4 to TRBJ1-2, with a tentative D gene TRBD1 over 5 matching bases. This receptor carries the CDR3 CASSTAPSGTYTF. The DNA is as follows: TGTGCCAGCAGTACCGCCCCGTCAGGGACCTACACCTTC.